These 19 T cell receptor beta chains originate from one sample sequenced in a study of CD8+ T cells in alopecia areata. Sequencing relied on a cDNA template that was reverse transcribed from extracted RNA. Libraries were prepared by immunoSEQ multiplex PCR; TCRdb keeps only in-frame clonotypes and omits some of them. Seen here are roughly 120,000 clones, around two fifths observed once, and the top ten hold over 3%. The sequenced sample was CD4+ T cells sorted from blood. These TCRs come from a human donor with alopecia areata.

The rearrangement joins TRBV7-2 to TRBJ2-5, with 7 positions matching TRBD1. The trim removed 7 bases at V and 2 bases at J, leaving 7 bases unmatched. The CDR3 contains 14 residues. Germline V gives CDR1 SGHTA, CDR2 FQGNSA. CDR3 in DNA: TGTGCCAGCACCCAGACAGGGATGCAAGAGACCCAGTACTTC. It yields the protein CASTQTGMQETQYF. Drawing the rest from reference TRBV7-2 and TRBJ2-5, the complete variable domain is GAGVSQSPSNKVTEKGKDVELRCDPISGHTALYWYRQSLGQGLEFLIYFQGNSAPDKSGLPSDRFSAERTGGSVSTLTIQRTQQEDSAVYLCASTQTGMQETQYFGPGTRLLVL.

The chain couples TRBV5-1 to TRBJ2-1; 8 bases agree with TRBD2. In germline, CDR1 is SGHRS, CDR2 YFSETQ. The CDR3 is made up of 15 amino acids. The trim removed 4 bases at V and 5 bases at J, leaving 8 bases unmatched. CDR3 region: CASSRSSGENNEQFF. The CDR3 region has the DNA TGCGCCAGCAGCCGCAGTAGCGGGGAGAACAATGAGCAGTTCTTC.

The rearrangement uses TRBV18 and TRBJ1-1, with 7 bases matching TRBD1. V was clipped by 0 bases and J by 1 base; unmatched bases: 2. The CDR3 loop spans 15 amino acids. Germline V lookup: CDR1 KGHSH, CDR2 LQKENI. The CDR3 sequence: CASSPPGQANTEAFF. The CDR3 DNA is TGTGCCAGCTCACCACCCGGACAGGCGAACACTGAAGCTTTCTTT.

The sample holds a few counts of this clone. J is TRBJ2-2 and V is TRBV29-1; TRBD1 matches 7 bases. Per the germline V gene, CDR1 is SQVTM and CDR2 is ANQGSEA. Trimming at V came to 6 bases and at J to 6 bases, leaving 10 bases not matched to a gene. The CDR3 runs to 14 residues. The CDR3 coding sequence is TGCAGCGTCCGGATGGACAGGCGGGCCGGGGAGCTGTTTTTT. Protein: CSVRMDRRAGELFF.

This clone was picked up a small number of times. The genes are TRBV5-1 and TRBJ1-1; D is possibly TRBD1 (6 bases). Germline assignment: CDR1 SGHRS and CDR2 YFSETQ. V was pared by 4 bases and J by 1 base, with 11 bases between. There are 14 residues in the CDR3. The CDR3 region is CASSTQGANTEAFF. CDR3 nucleotide sequence: TGCGCCAGCAGCACACAGGGAGCGAACACTGAAGCTTTCTTT.

The CDR3, as DNA: TGCGCCAGCAGCCAAGAACAGGGGATAAGGAAGCAGTACTTC. Its translation: CASSQEQGIRKQYF. The chain carries TRBV4-1 and TRBJ2-7, with 7 bases fitting TRBD1. Germline V gene lookup returns CDR1 MGHRA and CDR2 YSYEKL. This CDR3 is 14 amino acids long. V was pared by 0 bases and J by 8 bases, with 7 bases of the junction left unmatched.

This clone was seen only a few times. The rearrangement joins TRBV29-1 to TRBJ2-1, with D perhaps TRBD2 (5 bases). Germline CDR1 SQVTM, CDR2 ANQGSEA. The CDR3 runs 13 residues. Between the trimmed V and J ends, which lost 7 bases and 5 bases, there was a span of 15 bases. The CDR3 here is CSESGLRDNEQFF. CDR3 DNA: TGCAGCGAGAGCGGTCTAAGGGACAATGAGCAGTTCTTC.

This clone was seen more than once but under ten times. V is TRBV7-2 and J is TRBJ2-2, with 9 positions matching TRBD1. The CDR3 consists of 14 residues. CDR1 is SGHTA and CDR2 is FQGNSA in the germline V gene. Unmatched junction bases numbered 3, after V lost 7 bases and J lost 3 bases. This CDR3 is CASNWDRDTGELFF. The CDR3 DNA sequence: TGTGCCAGCAACTGGGACAGGGACACCGGGGAGCTGTTTTTT.

The chain is built from TRBV28 and TRBJ1-2; no clear D. The germline V gene has CDR1 MDHEN and CDR2 SYDVKM. The CDR3 has 12 residues. V lost 5 bases and J lost 7, with 11 bases in between. The CDR3 reads CASSLPWGGYTF. In DNA, the CDR3 is TGTGCCAGCAGTCTGCCTTGGGGTGGCTACACCTTC.

V is TRBV9 and J is TRBJ2-7; D perhaps matches TRBD1 (5 bases). Trimming removed 1 base at V and 7 bases at J, with 18 bases between. The CDR3 is 15 residues long. CDR1 is SGDLS and CDR2 is YYNGEE in the germline V gene. The DNA for the CDR3 is TGTGCCAGCAGCGTATCTGACAGCGCACCTCAGGAGCAGTACTTC. Protein: CASSVSDSAPQEQYF.

This clone was recorded a few times. The chain is built from TRBV27 and TRBJ1-5; no clear D. The CDR3 spans 14 residues. V was trimmed by 11 bases and J by 1 base, leaving 15 bases between them. Germline V gene data show CDR1 as MNHEY and CDR2 as SMNVEV (reference sequence). DNA of the CDR3: TGTGCCTCCTGGTTCACAGCGAGCAATCAGCCCCAGCATTTT. It is translated as CASWFTASNQPQHF.

This clone was recorded only once. V usage is TRBV7-9 and J usage is TRBJ2-7; D may be TRBD1 or TRBD2 (5 bases each). Trimming left V 6 bases short and J 5 bases short, with 17 bases between. Germline V CDR1 and CDR2: SEHNR, FQNEAQ (reference sequence). The CDR3 length is 14 residues. Here the CDR3 DNA reads TGTGCCAGCAGGCTTCCAGAGGGACGCAACGAGCAGTACTTC. Its protein product is CASRLPEGRNEQYF.

The chain joins TRBV30 to TRBJ1-5; TRBD1 might be the D (5 bases). Looked up from germline, CDR1 is GTSNPN and CDR2 is SVGIG (reference sequence). The CDR3 spans 13 residues. V lost 0 bases and J lost 6, with 9 bases in between. CDR3 DNA: TGTGCCTGGAGTGTAGGGGAGGGTCAGCCCCAGCATTTT. Its protein product is CAWSVGEGQPQHF.

J is TRBJ2-2 and V is TRBV18; perhaps D is TRBD1 or TRBD2 (5 bases each). Germline CDR1 KGHSH, CDR2 LQKENI. Trimming left V 3 bases short and J 0 bases short, with 11 bases between. This CDR3 is built from 16 residues. CDR3 coding DNA: TGTGCCAGCTCACCTAGGGGACCCGCGAACACCGGGGAGCTGTTTTTT. It yields the protein CASSPRGPANTGELFF. Variable domain in full (rest from reference TRBV18 and TRBJ2-2): NAGVMQNPRHLVRRRGQEARLRCSPMKGHSHVYWYRQLPEEGLKFMVYLQKENIIDESGMPKERFSAEFPKEGPSILRIQQVVRGDSAAYFCASSPRGPANTGELFFGEGSRLTVL.

The V and J genes are TRBV7-9 and TRBJ2-1; the match to TRBD2 covers 11 bases. Losses at the gene ends were 0 bases for V and 9 bases for J; bases not matched to a gene: 4. CDR3 length: 15 residues. Germline loops: CDR1 SEHNR, CDR2 FQNEAQ (reference sequence). The CDR3 is CASSLAGLAAPEQFF. For the CDR3, the DNA is TGTGCCAGCAGCTTAGCGGGACTAGCGGCCCCTGAGCAGTTCTTC.

The chain recombines TRBV5-1 with TRBJ2-3, with D perhaps TRBD1 (8 bases). The V end was cut by 2 bases, the J end by 2 bases, with 21 bases between. The length of the CDR3 is 18 residues. Germline CDR1 reads SGHRS; CDR2 reads YFSETQ. The CDR3 sequence: CASSFSRQGTKPTDTQYF. CDR3 bases: TGCGCCAGCAGCTTTTCGCGACAGGGGACTAAACCCACAGATACGCAGTATTTT.

The genes are TRBV29-1 and TRBJ2-1; 9 bases line up with TRBD2. V was pared by 7 bases and J by 0 bases, with 4 bases of the junction left unmatched. Looked up from germline, CDR1 is SQVTM and CDR2 is ANQGSEA. The CDR3 is 14 amino acids. CDR3 region: CSGSSGSSYNEQFF. The CDR3 DNA reads TGCAGCGGGAGTAGCGGGAGCTCCTACAATGAGCAGTTCTTC.

The V and J genes are TRBV7-9 and TRBJ2-5; no reliable D call. V lost 5 bases and J 5 bases, leaving 9 bases between the germline ends. Germline CDR1 and CDR2: SEHNR and FQNEAQ (reference sequence). The CDR3 length is 12 residues. The CDR3 sequence: CASSGVAETQYF. The CDR3 nucleotides are TGTGCCAGCAGCGGGGTCGCGGAGACCCAGTACTTC.

The CDR3 sequence is CSVMWGPSSPLHF. The DNA for the CDR3 is TGCAGCGTCATGTGGGGGCCGTCCTCACCCCTCCACTTT. V gene TRBV29-1 combines with J gene TRBJ1-6; a possible D gene is TRBD1 (6 bases). Germline lookup yields CDR1 SQVTM and CDR2 ANQGSEA. CDR3 size: 13 residues. V dropped 6 bases and J dropped 10 bases, with 16 bases sitting between them.